This TCR beta chain was retrieved from a study of response to subunit inactivated influenza vaccine. TCRdb processed the RT-PCR reads anew with MiXCR; each CDR3 protein has one entry. The table has about 570,000 distinct CDR3 sequences, 11% seen once; the top ten hold about 11%. Germline V lookup: CDR1 SEHNR, CDR2 FQNEAQ (reference sequence). V was clipped by 5 bases and J by 2 bases, with 7 bases between them. This CDR3 comprises 12 residues. This clonotype was seen a few times. These data also featured in a second study, about T cells expressing NK-cell markers. That work states: It was by 5'RACE template switching with UMIs that TCR beta cDNA was made. In sorted CD3+CD56+NKG2C+, CD3+CD56+NKG2C- and CD3+CD56-NKG2C+ T cells, TCR beta repertoires were obtained. Six of the donors carried dominant NKG2C+ clonotypes that took up roughly 1.0-8% of their CD8+ T cells.

The TCR comes from a man in his fifties or sixties who received an inactivated influenza vaccine. Sequences were derived from PBMCs from blood, sampled on the day of vaccination. J is TRBJ2-7 and V is TRBV7-9; D unclear. The chain's CDR3 is CASSGLAYEQYF. CDR3 nucleotide sequence: TGTGCCAGCAGCGGCCTTGCCTACGAGCAGTACTTC.